This paragraph covers one T cell receptor (beta chain) sequence. These data come from a study of blood T cell repertoires in COVID-19. Profiled with immunoSEQ multiplex PCR; TCRdb holds only in-frame clones, not every one. Here the sample spans roughly 300,000 clones, approximately 85% being singletons. The CDR3 is made up of 14 amino acids. With 8 bases clipped from V and 6 bases from J, the junction kept 9 bases outside the gene matches. Germline V gene lookup returns CDR1 MNHEY and CDR2 SVGAGI. The V call is TRBV6-5, the J call TRBJ2-1; 8 nucleotides line up with TRBD2. The TCR originated in a woman aged 45-65 years with acute or convalescent COVID-19. The sequenced sample consisted of peripheral blood. In nucleotides, the CDR3 is TGTGCCAGCGGGGGGACTAGAGACGGCAATGAGCAGTTCTTC. Translated: CASGGTRDGNEQFF.